This T cell receptor beta chain is from a study of cytomegalovirus exposure and HLA in healthy donors. A word on this clone: Its matching antigen is unknown.

Study-wide findings and caveats: Usually a TCR sequence was rare, but some public TCRs were found in many donors.

With 5 bases clipped from V and 1 base from J, the junction kept 4 bases outside the gene matches. Germline V lookup: CDR1 LNHDA, CDR2 SQIVND (reference sequence). The CDR3 is 15 amino acids. The PCR employed 60 Vbeta primers together with 13 Jbeta primers. Generated by immunoSEQ multiplex PCR, the TCRdb table keeps only in-frame clones and is missing some. The profile covers about 150,000 clones, with roughly 80% appearing a single time and about 1.5% taken by the ten largest. This receptor was taken from a male donor in good health and CMV-seronegative. The chain recombines TRBV19 with TRBJ2-3, with 9 positions matching TRBD2. The sample consisted of PBMCs. In DNA form, the CDR3 reads TGTGCCAGTAGTTTTTTAGCGGGGGGCACAGATACGCAGTATTTT. Amino acids: CASSFLAGGTDTQYF.